The clone carrying this T cell receptor beta chain was counted between two and nine times. Its antigen is not known. The sample originates from a study of spatial heterogeneity in lung cancer. In the study overall: The mean occurrence of each unique TCR and UMI combination in raw reads exceeded eight.

As to time point: sample taken at primary tumor resection. No cells were sorted before sequencing. The whole RNA sequenced was extracted from tumor, nontumor lung or frozen PBMC. V dropped 6 bases and J dropped 14; count of bases not matched to a gene: 13. CDR3 length: 13 residues. Germline values: CDR1 SQVTM, CDR2 ANQGSEA. Study conclusions and caveats: Nonsynonymous mutations, ubiquitous and regional, were tracked respectively by counts of ubiquitous and regional expanded TCRs. Higher tumor mutation counts went along with higher counts of expanded intratumoral alpha and beta TCRs.

Using its own MiXCR run on the 5' RACE reads, TCRdb lists one record per CDR3 protein. Of some 10,000 distinct CDR3 sequences detected, 5% appear once; the ten largest clones hold around 15%. The origin of this receptor is a female donor with early-stage non-small cell lung cancer. Specimen: lung tumor tissue, collected at surgery. This chain joins TRBV29-1 and TRBJ1-4; TRBD1 matches at 9 bases. The CDR3 protein is CSVAGTGIVGLFF. CDR3 DNA sequence: TGCAGCGTCGCCGGGACAGGGATTGTTGGGCTGTTTTTT.